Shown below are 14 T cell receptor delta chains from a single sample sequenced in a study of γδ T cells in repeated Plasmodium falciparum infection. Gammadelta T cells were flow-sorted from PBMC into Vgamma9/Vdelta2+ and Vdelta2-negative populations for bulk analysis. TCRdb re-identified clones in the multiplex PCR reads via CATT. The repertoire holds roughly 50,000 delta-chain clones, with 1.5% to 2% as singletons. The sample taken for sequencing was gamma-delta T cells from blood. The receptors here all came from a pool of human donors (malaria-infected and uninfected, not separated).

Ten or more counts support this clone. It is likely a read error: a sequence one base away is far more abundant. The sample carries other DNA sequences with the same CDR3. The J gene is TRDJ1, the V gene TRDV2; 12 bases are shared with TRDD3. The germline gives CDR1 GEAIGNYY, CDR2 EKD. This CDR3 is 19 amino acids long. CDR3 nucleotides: TGTGCCTGCGACACCCTGCCTCCTGGGGGATACGGAAGCACCGATAAACTCATCTTT. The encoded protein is CACDTLPPGGYGSTDKLIF.

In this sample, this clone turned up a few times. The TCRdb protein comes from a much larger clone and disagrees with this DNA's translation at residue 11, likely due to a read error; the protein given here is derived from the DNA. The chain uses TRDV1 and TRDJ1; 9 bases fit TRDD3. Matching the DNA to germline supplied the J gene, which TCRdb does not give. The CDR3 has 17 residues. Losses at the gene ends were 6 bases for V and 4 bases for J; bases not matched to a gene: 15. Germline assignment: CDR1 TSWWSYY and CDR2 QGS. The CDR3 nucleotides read TGTGCTCTTGGAAAAGGTGAAGGCTGGGGGATGTGCGATAAACTCATCTTT. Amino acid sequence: CALGKGEGWGMCDKLIF.

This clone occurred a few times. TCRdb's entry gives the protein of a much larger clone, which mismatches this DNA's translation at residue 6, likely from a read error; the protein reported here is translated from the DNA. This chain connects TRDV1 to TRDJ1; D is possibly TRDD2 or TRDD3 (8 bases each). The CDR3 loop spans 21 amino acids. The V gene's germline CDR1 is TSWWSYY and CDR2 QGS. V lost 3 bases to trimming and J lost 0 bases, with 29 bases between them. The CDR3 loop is CALGEIFLRFWGKLYTDKLIF. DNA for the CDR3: TGTGCTCTTGGGGAGATCTTCCTACGATTCTGGGGGAAACTGTACACCGATAAACTCATCTTT.

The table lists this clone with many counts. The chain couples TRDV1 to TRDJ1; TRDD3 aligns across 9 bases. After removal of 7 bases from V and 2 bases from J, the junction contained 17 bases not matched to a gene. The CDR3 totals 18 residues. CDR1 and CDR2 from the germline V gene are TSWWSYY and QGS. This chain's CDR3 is CALETDSYWGYGTDKLIF. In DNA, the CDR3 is TGTGCTCTTGAGACCGATTCCTACTGGGGATACGGAACCGATAAACTCATCTTT.

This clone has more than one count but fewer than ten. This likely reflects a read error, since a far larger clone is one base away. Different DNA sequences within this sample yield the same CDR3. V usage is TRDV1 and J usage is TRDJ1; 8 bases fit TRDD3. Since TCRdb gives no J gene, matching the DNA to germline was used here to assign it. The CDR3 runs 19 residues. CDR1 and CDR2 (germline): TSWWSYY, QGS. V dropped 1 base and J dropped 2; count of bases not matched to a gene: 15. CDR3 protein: CALGEPAFPPYWGTDKLIF. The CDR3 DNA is TGTGCTCTTGGGGAACCAGCCTTCCCACCCTACTGGGGGACCGATAAACTCATCTTT.

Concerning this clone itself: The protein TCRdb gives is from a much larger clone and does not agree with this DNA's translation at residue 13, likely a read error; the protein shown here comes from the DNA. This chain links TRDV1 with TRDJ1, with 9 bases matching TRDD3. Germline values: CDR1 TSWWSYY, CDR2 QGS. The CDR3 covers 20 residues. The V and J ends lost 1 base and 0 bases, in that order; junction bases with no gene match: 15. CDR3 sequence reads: CALGEPRRFTGGLYTDKLIF. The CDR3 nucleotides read TGTGCTCTTGGGGAACCAAGGCGCTTTACTGGGGGACTCTACACCGATAAACTCATCTTT.

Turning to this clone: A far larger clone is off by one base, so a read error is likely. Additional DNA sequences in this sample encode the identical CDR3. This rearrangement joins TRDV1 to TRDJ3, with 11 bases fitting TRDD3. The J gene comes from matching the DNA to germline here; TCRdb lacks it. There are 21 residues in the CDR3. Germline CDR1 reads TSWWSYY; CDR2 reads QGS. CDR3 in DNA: TGTGCCCTTGGGGAACTACCTACAGGGTGGGGGATACGATGGGACACCCGACAGATGTTTTTC. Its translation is CALGELPTGWGIRWDTRQMFF.

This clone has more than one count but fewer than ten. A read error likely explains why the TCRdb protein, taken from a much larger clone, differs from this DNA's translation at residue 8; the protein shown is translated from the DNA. In DNA, the CDR3 is TGTGCTCTTGGGGTTTCCTCGCACTGGGGGATCCAAACTTCTTTGACAGCACAACTCTTCTTT. This sequence encodes CALGVSSHWGIQTSLTAQLFF. V gene TRDV1 combines with J gene TRDJ2; 10 bases agree with TRDD3. TCRdb leaves out the J gene; it was filled in here by matching the DNA to germline. The CDR3 has 21 residues. CDR1 is TSWWSYY, CDR2 QGS, per germline. Germline trimming cut 4 bases from V and 0 bases from J; bases unmatched to any gene: 17.

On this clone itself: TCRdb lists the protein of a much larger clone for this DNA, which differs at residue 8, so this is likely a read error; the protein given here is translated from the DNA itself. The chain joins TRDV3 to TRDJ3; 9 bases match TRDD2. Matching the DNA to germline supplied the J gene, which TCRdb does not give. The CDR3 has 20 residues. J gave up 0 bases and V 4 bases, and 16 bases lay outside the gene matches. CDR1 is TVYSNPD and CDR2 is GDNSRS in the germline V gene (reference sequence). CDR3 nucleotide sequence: TGTGCCTCCTGGCCTTCCTACGCATCTGGACGCTCCTGGGACACCCGACAGATGTTTTTC. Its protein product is CASWPSYASGRSWDTRQMFF.

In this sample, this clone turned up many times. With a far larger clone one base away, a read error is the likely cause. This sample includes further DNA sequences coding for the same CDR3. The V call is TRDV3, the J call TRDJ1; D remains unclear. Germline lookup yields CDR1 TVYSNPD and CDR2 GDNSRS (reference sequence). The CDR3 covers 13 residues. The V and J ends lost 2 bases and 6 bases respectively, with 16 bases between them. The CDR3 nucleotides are TGTGCCTTTTCCGGCCTTTCTGCGAATAAACTCATCTTT. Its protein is CAFSGLSANKLIF.

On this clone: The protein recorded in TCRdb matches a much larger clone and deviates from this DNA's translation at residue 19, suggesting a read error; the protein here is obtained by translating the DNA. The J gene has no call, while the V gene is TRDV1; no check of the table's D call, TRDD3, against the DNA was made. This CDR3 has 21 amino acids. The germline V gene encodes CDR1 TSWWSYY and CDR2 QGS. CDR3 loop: CALGELRGRWLGDIGTDKPIF. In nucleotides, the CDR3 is TGTGCTCTTGGGGAACTTAGGGGCCGATGGCTGGGGGATATAGGCACCGATAAACCCATCTTT.

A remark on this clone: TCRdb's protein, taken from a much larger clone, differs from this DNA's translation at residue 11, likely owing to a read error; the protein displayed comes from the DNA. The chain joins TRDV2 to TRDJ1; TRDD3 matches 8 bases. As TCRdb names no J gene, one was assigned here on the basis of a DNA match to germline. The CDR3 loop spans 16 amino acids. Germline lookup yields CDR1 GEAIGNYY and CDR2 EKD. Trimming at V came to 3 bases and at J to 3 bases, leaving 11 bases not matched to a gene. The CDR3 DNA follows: TGTGCCTGTGACTACTCTGGGGGAAAGTACGCCGATAAACTCATCTTT. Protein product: CACDYSGGKYADKLIF.

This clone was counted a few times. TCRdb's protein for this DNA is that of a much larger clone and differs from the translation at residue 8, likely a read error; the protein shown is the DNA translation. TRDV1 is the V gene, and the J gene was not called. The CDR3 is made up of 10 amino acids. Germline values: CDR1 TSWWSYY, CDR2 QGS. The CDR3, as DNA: TGTGCTCTTGGGAACAATAAACCCATCTTT. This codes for CALGNNKPIF.

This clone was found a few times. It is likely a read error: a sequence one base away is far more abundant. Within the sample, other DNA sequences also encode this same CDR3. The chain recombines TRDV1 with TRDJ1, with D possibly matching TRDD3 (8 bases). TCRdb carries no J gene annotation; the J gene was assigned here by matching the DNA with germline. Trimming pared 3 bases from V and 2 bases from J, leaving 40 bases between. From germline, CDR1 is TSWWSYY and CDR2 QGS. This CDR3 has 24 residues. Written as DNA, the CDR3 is TGTGCTCTTGGGGATCGCAAGGCCTTCCTTTCCTCGTACTGGGGGTCTCGAGGAACCGATAAACTCATCTTT. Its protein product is CALGDRKAFLSSYWGSRGTDKLIF.